These T cell receptor beta chains were read from a single sample in a study of T-cell memory formation after mild COVID-19. TCRdb called the 5' RACE reads again in MiXCR, with one record for every CDR3 protein. Of about 270,000 distinct CDR3 sequences in the sample, over 15% are singletons; the top ten hold more than 2%. Sequencing was carried out using PBMCs or a T cell subset sorted from them (not recorded which). The receptor source for this set is an adult woman who had mild COVID-19 (a few samples of this study predate the infection). Cell type and time point are not known. Both conserved end residues are part of each CDR3. D genes are given only for firm matches. Clone sizes are given selectively: once, few, many, or a class where the clone is expanded.

-,TRBJ2-5,TRBV20-1,16,TRBD1,TGCAGTGCTAGAGCGGTTAAACAGGGGTCACAAGAGACCCAGTACTTC,CSARAVKQGSQETQYF
-,TRBJ2-5,TRBV5-1,17,TRBD1,TGCGCCAGCAGCTTGGCCCCGGCGGGGGACAGGGGAGAGACCCAGTACTTC,CASSLAPAGDRGETQYF
few,TRBJ2-1,TRBV5-1,15,TRBD2,TGCGCCAGCAGCTTGACTAGCGGGGGGAACAATGAGCAGTTCTTC,CASSLTSGGNNEQFF
-,TRBJ2-3,TRBV3-1,16,TRBD2,TGTGCCAGCAGCCAAGATCGGGGGGGCGACACAGATACGAAGTATTTT,CASSQDRGGDTDTKYF
-,TRBJ2-1,TRBV6-2/TRBV6-3,16,TRBD2,TGTGCCAGCAGCTCTACTAGCGGCGGACCCTACAATGAGCAGTTCTTC,CASSSTSGGPYNEQFF
-,TRBJ1-1,TRBV18,14,-,TGTGCCAGCTCAGCAGGGGCTGCCGGCACTGAAGCTTTCTTT,CASSAGAAGTEAFF
-,TRBJ1-1,TRBV6-2/TRBV6-3,15,-,TGTGCCAGCAGTTACGTAATCTCAGGGTCCACTGAAGCTTTCTTT,CASSYVISGSTEAFF
few,TRBJ1-1,TRBV11-2,14,-,TGTGCCAGCAGCTTAGAGGGCCTCTCCACTGAAGCTTTCTTT,CASSLEGLSTEAFF
many,TRBJ1-1,TRBV7-9,14,-,TGTGCCAGCAGCCCCACAGGAATGAACACTGAAGCTTTCTTT,CASSPTGMNTEAFF
few,TRBJ1-2,TRBV5-1,14,TRBD1,TGCGCCAGCAGCTTGAAACAGGGGAACTATGGCTACACCTTC,CASSLKQGNYGYTF
many,TRBJ2-7,TRBV18,13,-,TGTGCCAGCCATCAGGGCTCTCCCTACGAGCAGTACTTC,CASHQGSPYEQYF
many,TRBJ2-5,TRBV9,14,-,TGTGCCAGCAGCGTAGAGGCGGGAAGAGAGACCCAGTACTTC,CASSVEAGRETQYF
-,TRBJ2-7,TRBV7-9,12,TRBD2,TGTGCCAGCAGCCTAGCGGGGTTCGAGCAGTACTTC,CASSLAGFEQYF
few,TRBJ1-1,TRBV7-2,15,-,TGTGCCAGCAGCACCAACACCCTGTCGAACACTGAAGCTTTCTTT,CASSTNTLSNTEAFF
few,TRBJ1-2,TRBV5-1,15,-,TGCGCCAGCAGCCTAGATCAGAGGGGAGACTATGGCTACACCTTC,CASSLDQRGDYGYTF
few,TRBJ1-4,TRBV7-2,12,TRBD1,TGTGCCAGCAGCACAGACAGGGGTAAACTGTTTTTT,CASSTDRGKLFF
many,TRBJ1-3,TRBV6-6,17,-,TGTGCCGGTCCGGGTTGGCAGGGGTTTGTTGCTGGAAACACCATATATTTT,CAGPGWQGFVAGNTIYF
few,TRBJ1-1,TRBV5-6,13,-,TGTGCCAGCAGCTTGGCAAAGAACACTGAAGCTTTCTTT,CASSLAKNTEAFF
-,TRBJ1-5,TRBV30,13,-,TGTGCCTGGAGTGTAGGGGGCAATCAGCCCCAGCATTTT,CAWSVGGNQPQHF
few,TRBJ2-5,TRBV20-1,14,TRBD1,TGCAGTGCTTCCCGGGACAGGGATTTTGAGACCCAGTACTTC,CSASRDRDFETQYF
few,TRBJ2-1,TRBV9,18,TRBD2,TGTGCCAGCAGCGAACTAGCGGGAGGATCCTTTTCGAGCGATGAGCAGTTCTTC,CASSELAGGSFSSDEQFF
-,TRBJ1-5,TRBV20-1,14,TRBD1,TGCAGTGCTAGTAGGACAGGGAGCAATCAGCCCCAGCATTTT,CSASRTGSNQPQHF
-,TRBJ2-7,TRBV12-3/TRBV12-4,16,-,TGTGCCAGCAGTCTCGGAGGACGGATATCATCCTACGAGAAGTACTTC,CASSLGGRISSYEKYF
few,TRBJ1-1,TRBV18,12,-,TGTGCCAGCTCTCCACAGGGCAACGAAGCTTTCTTT,CASSPQGNEAFF
few,TRBJ2-4,TRBV23-1,21,-,TGCGCCAGCAGTCAATCGAGGGGGGACTGCCAAATCCACCAAAAAAAAAACATTCAGTACTTC,CASSQSRGDCQIHQKKNIQYF
many,TRBJ2-3,TRBV7-2,16,TRBD1,TGTGCCAGCAATTCCGGGACAGGGGTGTTCACAGATACGCAGTATTTT,CASNSGTGVFTDTQYF
many,TRBJ2-7,TRBV19,14,TRBD2,TGTGCCAGTAGTATCAATCCGGGGGGATACGAGCAGTACTTC,CASSINPGGYEQYF